This TCR beta chain came from a study of T cells in localized non-small cell lung cancer. Some clones are missing from TCRdb's copy, which holds only in-frame ones; the method was immunoSEQ multiplex PCR. The sample yields 9,500 to 10,000 clones, around 90% seen once. Germline V gene lookup returns CDR1 MNHNY and CDR2 SVGAGI (reference sequence). Trimming pared 6 bases from V and 6 bases from J, leaving 17 bases between. The CDR3 loop spans 14 amino acids. Worth noting for this clone: Its antigen is not identified.

General study results and limits: A single tumor region was sequenced, leaving heterogeneity possible. When the top 100 tumor clones were examined, a median around 61 of them also appeared in the adjacent lung, which was paired and uninvolved. A denser population of T cells in blood accompanied longer overall survival.

The clonotype was recovered from a male donor at least 60 years old with stage III squamous cell lung carcinoma. Sequencing was performed on peripheral blood, taken before any cancer treatment. The V gene is TRBV6-6, the J gene TRBJ1-1, with D perhaps matching TRBD1 (6 bases). The CDR3 sequence: CASREIGGGAEAFF. CDR3 coding DNA: TGTGCCAGCAGAGAAATCGGAGGGGGGGCTGAAGCTTTCTTT.